The following is a T cell receptor (beta chain) sequence with its context. Its cognate antigen is unknown. Using immunoSEQ multiplex PCR, the repertoire was profiled, and TCRdb retains in-frame clones only, with some absent. The table records some 2.4 million clones, over 85% of them present only once. This specimen comes from a study of shared clonotypes between healthy human individuals. The CDR3 is 13 amino acids. V lost 6 bases to trimming and J lost 4 bases; unmatched junction nucleotides: 6. Germline CDR1 is SGHDN and CDR2 is FVKESK. General study points: When compared with the clonotypes that were shared by all four sorted-subset donors, the non-shared clonotypes turned out to have lower generation probabilities. Collection of samples was limited to blood; tissue repertoires likely differ. As a rule, naive subsets had a larger estimated richness than memory subsets. Across a handful of donors, naive CD4 shared 5% to 6%, naive CD8 under 4%, memory CD4 more than 2%, memory CD8 roughly 0.37%.

The source of this sequence is a man between 18 and 29 years old in good health. Some clones in this sample may be carry-over from other donors' samples. This chain uses TRBV14 with TRBJ2-7, with TRBD2 identical over 7 bases. The specimen was naive CD4+ T cells from PBMCs. The sample's subset: CD45RA+ positively selected. CDR3 coding DNA: TGTGCCAGCAGTAGGGACTATAAGTACGAGCAGTACTTC. This sequence encodes CASSRDYKYEQYF.